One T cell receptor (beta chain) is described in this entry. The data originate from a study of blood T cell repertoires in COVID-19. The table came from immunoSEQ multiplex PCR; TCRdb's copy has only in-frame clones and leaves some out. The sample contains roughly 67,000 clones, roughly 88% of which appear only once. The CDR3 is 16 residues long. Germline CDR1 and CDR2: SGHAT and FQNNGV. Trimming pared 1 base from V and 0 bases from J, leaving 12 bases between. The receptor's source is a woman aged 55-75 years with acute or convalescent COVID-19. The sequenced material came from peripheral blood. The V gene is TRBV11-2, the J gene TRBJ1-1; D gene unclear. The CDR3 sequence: CASSLASGLMNTEAFF. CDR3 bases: TGTGCCAGCAGCTTAGCTTCAGGCCTCATGAACACTGAAGCTTTCTTT.